One TCR beta chain is described in this entry. What it binds is unknown. Looked up from germline, CDR1 is MGHDK and CDR2 is SYGVNS. CDR3 length: 14 residues. Between the trimmed V and J ends, which lost 1 base and 1 base, there was a span of 8 bases. Assay: immunoSEQ multiplex PCR; the TCRdb copy retains only in-frame clones and omits some. The repertoire holds approximately 530,000 clones, approximately 95% seen once, with about 0.067% in the top ten. The data derive from a study of shared clonotypes between healthy human individuals. Study-wide findings and caveats: Between a few donors, naive CD4 clonotypes were shared at a level of about 5%.

The clonotype comes from a woman aged 30 to 39 in good health. The chain joins TRBV25-1 to TRBJ2-7; weak D call: TRBD1 (5 bases). The sequenced material came from naive CD4+ T cells sorted from blood. This sample's subset: CD45RA+ positively selected. CDR3: CASSEFPGSYEQYF. CDR3 nucleotide sequence: TGTGCCAGCAGTGAATTCCCAGGGTCCTACGAGCAGTACTTC.